This T cell receptor (beta chain) was obtained from a study of blood T cell repertoires in COVID-19. Whole-study context: Sources were T cells, B-cell-depleted T cells, or PBMCs; the material itself was cDNA or gDNA.

The method was immunoSEQ multiplex PCR; TCRdb's version includes in-frame clones alone and lacks a portion of them. Of approximately 230,000 clones in the sample, roughly 88% were seen once. Germline values: CDR1 LNHDA, CDR2 SQIVND (reference sequence). With 10 bases removed from V and 7 bases from J, the gap between germline ends came to 25 bases. The CDR3 sequence is 15 residues long. Sequencing was carried out using peripheral blood. This clonotype originated in a man aged 25-45 years who had recovered from COVID-19. The genes are TRBV19 and TRBJ1-2; D unclear. The CDR3 DNA sequence: TGTGCCACATCCCGAAGGGATGCAGCGGCGATTGGCTACACCTTC. Translation gives CATSRRDAAAIGYTF.